Listed below are T cell receptor beta chains from one sample, sequenced in a study. TCRdb re-derived calls from the 5' RACE reads in MiXCR, one entry per CDR3 protein. The data hold about 53,000 distinct CDR3 sequences, with around 24% observed a single time. Sequencing was performed on tumor-infiltrating naive CD4+ T cells sorted from the breast tumor. These receptors were obtained from a female donor with breast cancer. CDR3s include the opening cysteine and the closing phenylalanine or tryptophan. The D gene is left open where the match is weak. The listing skips clone size in some rows; elsewhere it reads once, few, many or a size class.

clone_size: NA
j_call: TRBJ1-1
d_call: NA
v_call: TRBV12-3/TRBV12-4
cdr3_nt: TGTGCCAGCAGTCTCCGCGCGGCCCAAGGAGCTTGCTTT
cdr3_aa: CASSLRAAQGACF

clone_size: NA
j_call: TRBJ1-1
d_call: NA
v_call: TRBV5-1
cdr3_nt: TGCGCCAGCAGCACCCCTGGGGGCATGGACACTGAAGCTTTCTTT
cdr3_aa: CASSTPGGMDTEAFF

clone_size: NA
j_call: TRBJ2-7
d_call: TRBD2
v_call: TRBV9
cdr3_nt: TGTGCCAGCAGCGAGGAAGGACTAGAGTCCTACGAGCAGTACTTC
cdr3_aa: CASSEEGLESYEQYF

clone_size: many
j_call: TRBJ1-5
d_call: TRBD1
v_call: TRBV6-1
cdr3_nt: TGTGCCAGCAGTACCCCGGGACAGGGAGGACAGCCCCAGCATTTT
cdr3_aa: CASSTPGQGGQPQHF

clone_size: NA
j_call: TRBJ2-7
d_call: NA
v_call: TRBV20-1
cdr3_nt: TGCAGTGCGCGGAACAGGGTTCTGACCTACGAGCAGTCCTTC
cdr3_aa: CSARNRVLTYEQSF

clone_size: many
j_call: TRBJ2-2
d_call: NA
v_call: TRBV6-1
cdr3_nt: TGTGCCAGCAGTGAGGGTAGCGGGAACACCGGGGAGCTGTTTTTT
cdr3_aa: CASSEGSGNTGELFF

clone_size: few
j_call: TRBJ2-7
d_call: TRBD2
v_call: TRBV20-1
cdr3_nt: TGCAGTGCAACGTCGCTAGCGGGAGCCTACGAGCAGTACTTC
cdr3_aa: CSATSLAGAYEQYF

clone_size: NA
j_call: TRBJ2-3
d_call: NA
v_call: TRBV29-1
cdr3_nt: TGCAGCGCTGAAGAGGGCCTCAGCACAGATACGCAGTATTTT
cdr3_aa: CSAEEGLSTDTQYF

clone_size: few
j_call: TRBJ1-1
d_call: NA
v_call: TRBV5-1
cdr3_nt: TGCGCCAGCAGCTTGGGGGGGCTGAACACTGAAGCTTTCTTT
cdr3_aa: CASSLGGLNTEAFF

clone_size: NA
j_call: TRBJ1-2
d_call: NA
v_call: TRBV6-5
cdr3_nt: TGTGCCAGCAGATATGGGCCCCCGGGGTCGGGCTACACCTTC
cdr3_aa: CASRYGPPGSGYTF